This paragraph covers one T cell receptor (beta chain) sequence. This record belongs to a study of blood T cell repertoires in COVID-19. Study-level background: Whether acute or convalescent, the COVID-19 samples came from the United States, Italy and Spain. Nucleic acid was either cDNA or gDNA, and it came from T cells, B-cell-depleted T cells, or PBMCs.

Germline CDR1 and CDR2: MDHEN and SYDVKM. Trimming cost V 8 bases and J 3 bases, with 11 bases left between them. This CDR3 comprises 13 residues. Original handling: Estimation of nucleated cell counts was performed using reference gene primer amplification. Some clones are missing from TCRdb's copy, which holds only in-frame ones; the method was immunoSEQ multiplex PCR. Clonal size and the V and J genes are those of that table, whereas D and trimming came from the DNA. The data contain some 170,000 clones, around 84% of them singletons. Sample: peripheral blood. The chain is built from TRBV28 and TRBJ1-5; weak D call: TRBD1 (6 bases). The TCR sequence derives from an elderly woman with acute or convalescent COVID-19. CDR3 sequence (DNA): TGTGCCAGCTTTACAGGGATCAATCAGCCCCAGCATTTT. Residues: CASFTGINQPQHF.